The subject of this entry is one T cell receptor beta chain. Its antigen remains unidentified. These data are taken from a study of long-term antiretroviral therapy in people with HIV. The authors ran the immunoSEQ assay, v3.0, at survey level. This table comes from immunoSEQ multiplex PCR, and its TCRdb copy is limited to in-frame clones, with some not included. The data show about 26,000 clones, with around 83% seen just once and around 4.8% held by the top ten. In each sample, roughly 1-10 million cryopreserved PBMC were present before DNA extraction. Findings of the study overall: Subsequent to ART, diversity was augmented yet persisted below that of transplant donor controls.

Trimming removed 8 bases from V and 0 bases from J, with 14 bases in between. The CDR3 has 15 amino acids. Germline V CDR1 and CDR2: ENHRY, SYGVKD. The source was unsorted PBMCs, collected 2.6 to 2.8 years after starting antiretroviral therapy. V gene TRBV10-3 combines with J gene TRBJ1-3, with D possibly being TRBD1 (6 bases). This sequence originates from a man between 40 and 49 years old with HIV. CDR3 sequence reads: CAIEDRFSSGNTIYF. As DNA, the CDR3 is TGTGCCATCGAAGACAGGTTTAGCTCTGGAAACACCATATATTTT.